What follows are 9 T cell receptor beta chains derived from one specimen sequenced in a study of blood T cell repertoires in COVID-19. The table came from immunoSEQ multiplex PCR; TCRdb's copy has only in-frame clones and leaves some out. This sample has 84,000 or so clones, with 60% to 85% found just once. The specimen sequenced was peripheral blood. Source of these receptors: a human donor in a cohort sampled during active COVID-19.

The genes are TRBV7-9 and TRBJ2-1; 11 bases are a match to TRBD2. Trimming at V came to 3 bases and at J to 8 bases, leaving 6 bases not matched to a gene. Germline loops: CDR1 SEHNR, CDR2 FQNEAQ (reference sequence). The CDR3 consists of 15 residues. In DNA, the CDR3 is TGTGCCAGCAGCTTCTATAGCGGGGGGGCGGATGAGCAGTTCTTC. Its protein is CASSFYSGGADEQFF.

The DNA of the CDR3 is TGTGCCAGCAGTGAATGGCCGAATGAGCAGTTCTTC. Translation: CASSEWPNEQFF. The J gene is TRBJ2-1, the V gene TRBV25-1, with unresolved D. Germline V gene lookup returns CDR1 MGHDK and CDR2 SYGVNS. This CDR3 is built from 12 residues. V was cut by 1 base and J by 7 bases, with 5 bases left in between.

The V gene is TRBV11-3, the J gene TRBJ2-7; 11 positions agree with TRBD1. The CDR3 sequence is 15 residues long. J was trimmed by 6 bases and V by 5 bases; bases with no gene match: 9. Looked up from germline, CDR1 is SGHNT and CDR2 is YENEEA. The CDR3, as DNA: TGTGCCAGCAGCCCCGGGACAGGGGGGACCCTCGAGCAGTACTTC. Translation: CASSPGTGGTLEQYF.

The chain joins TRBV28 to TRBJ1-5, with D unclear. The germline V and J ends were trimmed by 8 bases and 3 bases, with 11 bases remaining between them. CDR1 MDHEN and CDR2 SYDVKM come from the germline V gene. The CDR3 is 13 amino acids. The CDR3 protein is CASEGKNNQPQHF. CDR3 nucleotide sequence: TGTGCCAGCGAGGGAAAGAACAATCAGCCCCAGCATTTT.

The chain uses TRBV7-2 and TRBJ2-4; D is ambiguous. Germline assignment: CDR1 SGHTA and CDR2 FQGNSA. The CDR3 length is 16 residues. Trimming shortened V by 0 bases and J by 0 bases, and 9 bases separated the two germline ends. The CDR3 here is CASSLASAAAKNIQYF. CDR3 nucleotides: TGTGCCAGCAGCTTAGCCTCGGCGGCAGCCAAAAACATTCAGTACTTC. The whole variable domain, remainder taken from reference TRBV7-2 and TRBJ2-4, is GAGVSQSPSNKVTEKGKDVELRCDPISGHTALYWYRQSLGQGLEFLIYFQGNSAPDKSGLPSDRFSAERTGGSVSTLTIQRTQQEDSAVYLCASSLASAAAKNIQYFGAGTRLSVL.

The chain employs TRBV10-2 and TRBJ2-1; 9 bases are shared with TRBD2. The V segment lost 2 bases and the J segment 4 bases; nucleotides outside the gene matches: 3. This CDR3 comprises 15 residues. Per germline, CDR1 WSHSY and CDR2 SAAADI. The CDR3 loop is CASSEKLAGYNEQFF. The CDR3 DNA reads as TGCGCCAGCAGTGAGAAACTAGCGGGTTACAATGAGCAGTTCTTC.

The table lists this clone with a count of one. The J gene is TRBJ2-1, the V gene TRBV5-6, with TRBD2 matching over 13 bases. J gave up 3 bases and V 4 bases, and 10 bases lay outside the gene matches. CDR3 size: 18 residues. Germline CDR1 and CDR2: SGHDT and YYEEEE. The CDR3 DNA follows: TGTGCCAGCAGCCCCGGGACTAGCGGGGTGGTAGGCTACAATGAGCAGTTCTTC. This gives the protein CASSPGTSGVVGYNEQFF.

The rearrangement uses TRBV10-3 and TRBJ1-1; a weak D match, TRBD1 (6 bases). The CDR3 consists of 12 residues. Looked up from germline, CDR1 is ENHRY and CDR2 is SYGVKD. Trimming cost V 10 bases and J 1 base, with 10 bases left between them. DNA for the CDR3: TGTGCCACCCAGGGACAGAACACTGAAGCTTTCTTT. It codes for CATQGQNTEAFF.

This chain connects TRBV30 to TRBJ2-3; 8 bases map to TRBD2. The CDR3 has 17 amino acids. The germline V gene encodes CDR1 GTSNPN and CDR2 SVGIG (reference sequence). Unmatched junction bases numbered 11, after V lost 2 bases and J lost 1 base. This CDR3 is CAWSSAAPGLGTDTQYF. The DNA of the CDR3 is TGTGCCTGGAGTTCAGCGGCCCCGGGACTAGGCACAGATACGCAGTATTTT.